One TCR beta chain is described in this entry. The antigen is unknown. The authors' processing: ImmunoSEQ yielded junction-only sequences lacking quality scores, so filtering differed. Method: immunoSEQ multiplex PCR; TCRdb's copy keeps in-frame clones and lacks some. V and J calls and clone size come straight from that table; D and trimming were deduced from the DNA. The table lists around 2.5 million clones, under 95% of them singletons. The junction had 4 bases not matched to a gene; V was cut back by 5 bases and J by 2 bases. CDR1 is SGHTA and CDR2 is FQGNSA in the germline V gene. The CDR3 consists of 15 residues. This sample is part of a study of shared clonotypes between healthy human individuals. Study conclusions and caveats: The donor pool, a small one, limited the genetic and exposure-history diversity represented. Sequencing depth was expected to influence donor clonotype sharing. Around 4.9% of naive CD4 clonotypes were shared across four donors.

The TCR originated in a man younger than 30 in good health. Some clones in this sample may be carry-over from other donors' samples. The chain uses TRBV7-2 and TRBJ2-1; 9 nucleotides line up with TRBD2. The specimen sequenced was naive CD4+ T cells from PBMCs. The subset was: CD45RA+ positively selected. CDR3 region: CASSIQRGAYNEQFF. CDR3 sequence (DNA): TGTGCCAGCAGCATCCAGCGGGGGGCCTACAATGAGCAGTTCTTC.